This entry lists 25 T cell receptor beta chains sequenced from one sample in a study of response to subunit inactivated influenza vaccine. Each CDR3 protein gets one entry after TCRdb re-called the RT-PCR reads with MiXCR. The table lists roughly 620,000 distinct CDR3 sequences, roughly 10% of them singletons. The same sample was also studied in work on T cells expressing NK-cell markers. This second study notes: A 5'RACE template switching approach incorporating UMIs was used to make TCR beta cDNA.

The sample in question was PBMCs from blood, obtained on the day of vaccination. These TCRs come from a man between 45 and 60 years old who received an inactivated influenza vaccine.

The rearrangement uses TRBV18 and TRBJ2-1; TRBD2 matches 9 bases. V was pared by 4 bases and J by 8 bases, with 9 bases of the junction left unmatched. Germline CDR1 and CDR2: KGHSH and LQKENI. This CDR3 region has 15 residues. DNA of the CDR3: TGTGCCAGCTCACAGGGGACTAGCATTCACTATGAGCAGTTCTTC. It translates to CASSQGTSIHYEQFF.

The rearrangement links TRBV11-2 to TRBJ2-5; TRBD1 aligns across 9 bases. Germline V gene data show CDR1 as SGHAT and CDR2 as FQNNGV. The trim removed 3 bases at V and 1 base at J, leaving 9 bases unmatched. This CDR3 region has 17 residues. CDR3 in amino acids: CASSLGLTDRGQETQYF. The CDR3, as DNA: TGTGCCAGCAGCTTGGGTTTAACGGACAGGGGCCAAGAGACCCAGTACTTC.

The J gene is TRBJ1-2, the V gene TRBV20-1; D might be TRBD1 (6 bases). The CDR3 spans 12 residues. V was cut by 4 bases and J by 4 bases, with 10 bases left in between. Germline V lookup: CDR1 DFQATT, CDR2 SNEGSKA (reference sequence). The CDR3: CSAIPGAYGYTF. The CDR3 bases are TGCAGTGCTATTCCGGGGGCCTATGGCTACACCTTC.

This clonotype was detected many times. The J gene is TRBJ2-1, the V gene TRBV6-1; D uncertain. Per germline, CDR1 MNHNS and CDR2 SASEGT. This CDR3 is built from 12 residues. Trimming took off 2 bases at V and 8 bases at J, with 7 bases between the two ends. The CDR3, as DNA: TGTGCCAGCAGTGAAAAACCCCATGAGCAGTTCTTC. Protein sequence: CASSEKPHEQFF.

This clonotype was counted at least ten times. This chain joins TRBV27 and TRBJ2-1; 7 bases fit TRBD1. Trimming at V came to 1 base and at J to 5 bases, leaving 14 bases not matched to a gene. The CDR3 has 18 amino acids. Germline loops: CDR1 MNHEY, CDR2 SMNVEV (reference sequence). This CDR3 reads CASSLWTGTEQNDNEQFF. The CDR3 DNA follows: TGTGCCAGCAGTTTATGGACCGGGACAGAGCAAAACGACAATGAGCAGTTCTTC.

The chain links TRBV21-1 to TRBJ2-4. TRBV21-1 is a documented pseudogene. CDR3 length: 14 amino acids. The CDR3 is CASTTGVAKNIQYF. The DNA for the CDR3 is TGTGCCAGCACCACGGGGGTAGCCAAAAACATTCAGTACTTC.

This clonotype was picked up a small number of times. This chain connects TRBV11-2 to TRBJ1-1; no clear D. Germline loops: CDR1 SGHAT, CDR2 FQNNGV. The V and J ends lost 7 bases and 1 base respectively, with 13 bases between them. The CDR3 runs to 14 residues. The CDR3 region is CASKSIGPNTEAFF. The CDR3, as DNA: TGTGCCAGCAAATCTATAGGGCCGAACACTGAAGCTTTCTTT.

At least ten counts were recorded for this clonotype. The rearrangement links TRBV10-3 to TRBJ1-3; a weak D match, TRBD1 (5 bases). CDR1 and CDR2 (germline): ENHRY, SYGVKD. The ends were cut back, 6 bases at V and 0 bases at J, with 12 bases in the middle. The CDR3 runs to 15 residues. The chain's CDR3 is CAIRVTAYSGNTIYF. In DNA form, the CDR3 reads TGTGCCATCAGGGTGACAGCTTACTCTGGAAACACCATATATTTT.

This clonotype was counted only a few times. The genes are TRBV30 and TRBJ1-6; D possibly corresponds to TRBD1 (6 bases). V was trimmed by 0 bases and J by 15 bases, leaving 9 bases between them. CDR1 and CDR2 (germline): GTSNPN, SVGIG (reference sequence). This CDR3 is built from 11 residues. CDR3 in amino acids: CAWSVSGHLHF. DNA of the CDR3: TGTGCCTGGAGTGTCTCGGGACACCTCCACTTT.

This CDR3 reads CASRRTSGRYEQYF. CDR3 nucleotide sequence: TGTGCCAGCAGAAGGACTAGCGGACGATACGAGCAGTACTTC. The chain joins TRBV27 to TRBJ2-7, with TRBD2 identical over 10 bases. CDR3 size: 14 residues. V shed 6 bases and J 4 bases; nucleotides not matched to a gene: 6. CDR1 is MNHEY, CDR2 SMNVEV, per germline (reference sequence).

V gene TRBV5-1 combines with J gene TRBJ2-5, with D unclear. The V gene lost 0 bases and the J gene lost 1 base, with 7 bases spanning the gap. This CDR3 is built from 14 residues. Germline V gene data show CDR1 as SGHRS and CDR2 as YFSETQ. The CDR3 bases are TGCGCCAGCAGCTTGGGTTCTAGCCAAGAGACCCAGTACTTC. Protein sequence: CASSLGSSQETQYF.

This clonotype has just a few counts. V usage is TRBV19 and J usage is TRBJ2-1; the D is unclear. The CDR3 is made up of 14 amino acids. Germline V lookup: CDR1 LNHDA, CDR2 SQIVND (reference sequence). V lost 7 bases and J lost 0, with 10 bases in between. The CDR3 spells CASTLGLSYNEQFF. CDR3 sequence (DNA): TGTGCCAGTACCTTGGGTCTCTCCTACAATGAGCAGTTCTTC.

This clonotype was observed many times. The chain is built from TRBV7-6 and TRBJ2-3; D may be TRBD2 (7 bases). Per germline, CDR1 SGHVS and CDR2 FNYEAQ. CDR3 length: 15 amino acids. V dropped 2 bases and J dropped 0 bases, with 9 bases sitting between them. As DNA, the CDR3 is TGTGCCAGCAGCTTAAGGGGGGGTAGCACAGATACGCAGTATTTT. Amino acids: CASSLRGGSTDTQYF.

This clonotype was observed a handful of times. J is TRBJ2-7 and V is TRBV29-1, with no clear D. The CDR3 totals 12 residues. The germline gives CDR1 SQVTM, CDR2 ANQGSEA. V lost 4 bases and J lost 3, with 10 bases in between. The DNA for the CDR3 is TGCAGCGTTGGAGAAATTAGCTACGAGCAGTACTTC. Residues: CSVGEISYEQYF.

This clonotype was recorded many times. V gene TRBV20-1 combines with J gene TRBJ1-2, with D uncertain. V lost 1 base, J lost 5 bases, and 8 bases lay in between. CDR3 length: 12 amino acids. The V gene's germline CDR1 is DFQATT and CDR2 SNEGSKA (reference sequence). The chain's CDR3 is CSARAAAYGYTF. The CDR3 DNA is TGCAGTGCTAGAGCAGCAGCTTATGGCTACACCTTC.

The chain has TRBV10-3 and TRBJ2-7, with D unclear. Germline assignment: CDR1 ENHRY and CDR2 SYGVKD. CDR3 length equals 12 residues. The V gene lost 2 bases and the J gene lost 4 bases, with 6 bases spanning the gap. CDR3 sequence: CAISERQYEQYF. CDR3 bases: TGTGCCATCAGTGAGCGGCAGTACGAGCAGTACTTC.

The chain employs TRBV7-2 and TRBJ2-1; 9 nucleotides line up with TRBD2. The length of the CDR3 is 16 residues. The V gene's germline CDR1 is SGHTA and CDR2 FQGNSA. The ends lost 3 bases at V and 9 bases at J; junction bases unmatched: 12. CDR3 sequence reads: CASSFSRGGAFSEQFF. The CDR3 DNA reads TGTGCCAGCAGCTTCTCCCGCGGGGGGGCATTTAGTGAGCAGTTCTTC.

The V gene is TRBV27, the J gene TRBJ2-1, with TRBD2 as a possible D gene (6 bases). The CDR3 consists of 16 residues. Germline lookup yields CDR1 MNHEY and CDR2 SMNVEV (reference sequence). The ends were cut back, 4 bases at V and 5 bases at J, with 18 bases in the middle. The CDR3 loop reads CASSSRDPGRHNEQFF. CDR3 DNA: TGTGCCAGCAGTTCCCGTGACCCCGGGAGACACAATGAGCAGTTCTTC.

The V and J genes are TRBV5-1 and TRBJ2-3; TRBD2 aligns across 12 bases. The germline V gene has CDR1 SGHRS and CDR2 YFSETQ. The CDR3 sequence is 17 residues long. Trimming took 4 bases from V and 7 from J; bases not matched to a gene: 13. The CDR3 DNA reads as TGCGCCAGCAGCATGGACAGACTAGCGGGGGCCGACAATACGCAGTATTTT. It specifies CASSMDRLAGADNTQYF.

This sequence joins TRBV2 and TRBJ2-3; 10 bases are shared with TRBD2. From germline, CDR1 is SNHLY and CDR2 FYNNEI. Trimming removed 6 bases from V and 9 bases from J; junction bases left unmatched: 3. The CDR3 loop spans 12 amino acids. The DNA of the CDR3 is TGTGCCAGCAGACCACTAGCGGGGACGCAGTATTTT. Translating it yields CASRPLAGTQYF.

This chain links TRBV4-1 with TRBJ1-3; D gene uncertain. In germline, CDR1 is MGHRA, CDR2 YSYEKL. Trimming stripped 1 base from V and 0 bases from J, with 7 bases between. This CDR3 spans 15 amino acids. This CDR3 is CASSQGTYSGNTIYF. The CDR3 DNA follows: TGCGCCAGCAGCCAAGGGACTTACTCTGGAAACACCATATATTTT.

In this sample, this clonotype turned up once. The J gene is TRBJ2-7, the V gene TRBV4-2, with a possible D match to TRBD2 (6 bases). Trimming stripped 0 bases from V and 6 bases from J, with 15 bases between. Germline assignment: CDR1 LGHNA and CDR2 YNFKEQ. This CDR3 has 15 amino acids. The CDR3 DNA is TGTGCCAGCAGCCAAGATGCAACCCCGCGGGGCGAGCAGTACTTC. Residues: CASSQDATPRGEQYF.

This clonotype was detected ten times or more. The V and J genes are TRBV29-1 and TRBJ2-2; D unclear. V lost 7 bases and J 0 bases, leaving 9 bases between the germline ends. The CDR3 loop spans 13 amino acids. Looked up from germline, CDR1 is SQVTM and CDR2 is ANQGSEA. The CDR3 reads CSGALSNTGELFF. The CDR3 DNA follows: TGCAGCGGGGCCCTTTCGAACACCGGGGAGCTGTTTTTT.

The V and J genes are TRBV3-1 and TRBJ2-7; 7 nucleotides line up with TRBD2. Germline loops: CDR1 LGHDT, CDR2 YNNKEL (reference sequence). The ends lost 0 bases at V and 0 bases at J; junction bases unmatched: 5. The CDR3 contains 16 residues. This CDR3 reads CASSQELASSSYEQYF. CDR3 bases: TGTGCCAGCAGCCAAGAACTAGCGTCAAGCTCCTACGAGCAGTACTTC.

In this sample, this clonotype turned up a few times. The V call is TRBV20-1, the J call TRBJ1-5; the D is unclear. V gave up 0 bases and J gave up 6 bases, with 9 bases separating them. CDR3 length equals 13 residues. Germline V gene lookup returns CDR1 DFQATT and CDR2 SNEGSKA (reference sequence). The CDR3 nucleotides read TGCAGTGCTAGAGATTCGGCAGTTCAGCCCCAGCATTTT. Its translation is CSARDSAVQPQHF.